This TCR beta chain was found in a study of T cells after yellow fever vaccination. The overall study: Those fractions that held only low numbers of cells were prepared using the SMART-Seq v4 Ultra Low Input RNA kit.

The germline gives CDR1 LNHDA, CDR2 SQIVND (reference sequence). The germline V and J ends were trimmed by 1 base and 5 bases, with 12 bases remaining between them. This CDR3 has 15 residues. Making TCR cDNA involved 5'RACE template switching, which added UMIs and a universal primer site. TCRdb re-called the 5' RACE reads with MiXCR, one entry per CDR3 protein. This table has over 130,000 distinct CDR3 sequences, roughly 8% appearing once. Study-wide points: The presence of abundant clonotypes contaminating from the bulk population was possible in FACS-sorted repertoires. A limited proportion of clonotypes was detected within both the CD4 and CD8 compartments.

In this sample, this clonotype turned up many times. Its antigen remains unknown. The source material was CD4+ T cells sorted from PBMCs, sampled 5 days after the yellow fever booster vaccination. This TCR was recovered from a man aged 30 to 39 who received the YFV17D yellow fever vaccine. The V gene is TRBV19, the J gene TRBJ2-1; a possible D gene is TRBD1 (6 bases). Here the CDR3 DNA reads TGTGCCAGTAGTATAGGCCAGGGGAGCCACAATGAGCAGTTCTTC. Protein product: CASSIGQGSHNEQFF.